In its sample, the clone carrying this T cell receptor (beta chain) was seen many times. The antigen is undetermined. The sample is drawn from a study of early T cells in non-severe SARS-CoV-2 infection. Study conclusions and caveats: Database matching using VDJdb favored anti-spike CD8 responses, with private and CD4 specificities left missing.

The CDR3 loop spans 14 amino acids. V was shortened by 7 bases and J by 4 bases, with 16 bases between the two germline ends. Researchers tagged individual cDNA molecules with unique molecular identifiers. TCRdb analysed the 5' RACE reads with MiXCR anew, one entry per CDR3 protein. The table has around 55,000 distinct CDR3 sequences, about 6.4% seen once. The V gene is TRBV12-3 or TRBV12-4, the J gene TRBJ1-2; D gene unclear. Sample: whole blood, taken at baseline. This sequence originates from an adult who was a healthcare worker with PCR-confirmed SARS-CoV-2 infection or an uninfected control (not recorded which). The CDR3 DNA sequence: TGTGCCAGCACCACTACAGCGAGTCCCTATGGCTACACCTTC. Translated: CASTTTASPYGYTF.